This TCR beta chain was retrieved from a study of blood T cells in healthy people across ages. A sample-barcoded 5' primer and a J-beta primer mix were used in a second PCR of about 7 to 12 cycles. Each CDR3 protein is one row after TCRdb ran MiXCR on the 5' RACE reads. The profile covers hundreds of thousands of distinct CDR3 sequences, with 25% to 35% appearing a single time and approximately 14% taken by the ten largest. The CDR3 has 14 residues. Of note for this clonotype: One junction end does not reproduce the germline sequence, and a read error may be involved.

This receptor was identified in a woman over 75 in good health. This rearrangement joins TRBV12-3 or TRBV12-4 to TRBJ2-1; possibly TRBD1 or TRBD2 for D (5 bases each). The sequenced material came from blood. CDR3 nucleotides: TGTGCCAGCACCCCTGGGGGAGTAGAAAATGAGCAGGTCTTC. Its translation: CASTPGGVENEQVF.